This T cell receptor (beta chain) was profiled in a study of T cells in Graves' hyperthyroidism and ophthalmopathy (dated by TCRdb to between 2018 and 2020). Regarding the study in general: Peripheral blood samples were taken at initial diagnosis, before any treatment was given. To identify TCR V-J signatures that set the groups apart, the researchers used a discovery cohort of roughly 100 patients, made up of around 42 with Graves' ophthalmopathy and 57 with stable Graves' hyperthyroidism. Prospective prediction of ophthalmopathy was tested in an independent validation cohort consisting of 18 hyperthyroidism patients and approximately 16 patients who later progressed to ophthalmopathy. The 100 or so discovery patients were divided at random into training and test sets in a 7:3 ratio. In roughly six Graves' hyperthyroidism patients, the study also compared T-cell repertoires from thyroid tissue with T-cell repertoires from blood. Following sampling, methimazole starting at 30 mg daily was given to hyperthyroidism patients, and high-dose intravenous methylprednisolone was given to ophthalmopathy patients. The paper reports TCR Vbeta CDR3 sequencing of 130 to 150 peripheral blood samples: around 45 ophthalmopathy, fewer than 85 hyperthyroidism and around 17 progressor patients.

At the junction V is shortened by 6 bases and J by 4 bases; bases outside the gene matches: 6. The CDR3 spans 14 residues, from the cysteine through the phenylalanine. Here the CDR3 DNA is all that survives: 42 bases in frame from base 1. Stable Graves' hyperthyroidism was defined as no progression to ophthalmopathy during 18 months of follow-up. The hyperthyroidism patients were between 18 and 65 years old and newly diagnosed, with a disease duration of less than 2 months. The study excluded patients with uncontrolled infections, other autoimmune diseases, pregnancy or lactation. Diagnoses were established on the basis of clinical symptoms, serum thyroxine and TRAb, thyroid ultrasound, and orbital computed tomography. PBMCs were separated from roughly 10 ml of fresh peripheral blood using Ficoll-Paque density gradient centrifugation. Trizol reagent was used to extract total RNA, and RNA quality was then checked on an Agilent 2100 Bioanalyzer.

This clonotype appeared many times. The clone's antigen remains unknown. No per-base quality is available; no much larger clone lies one base away. The research as a whole found: Blood samples also contained most of the expanded thyroid clonotypes (frequency above 0.001), which suggests that blood repertoires may reflect thyroid immune responses. Ophthalmopathy was separated from stable hyperthyroidism by a 13 V-J signature model, with about 86% sensitivity and approximately 81% specificity obtained in cross-validation and 80%/75% obtained in testing. In validation, the model predicted progression to ophthalmopathy with 55% to 71% sensitivity and approximately 74% specificity, a median of around six months before onset. Sample size was not statistically predetermined, and investigators were not blinded to group allocation.

The TCR beta CDR3 regions were amplified from the RNA transcripts. For the first round of RT-PCR on the TCR CDR3, the HTBI primer set was used together with the Qiagen OneStep RT-PCR kit. Libraries were constructed in a second round of multiplex PCR, after which size selection and purification were performed. Paired-end sequencing of the libraries was performed with 100 bp reads on an Illumina HiSeq2000. Regarding the original processing steps: SOAPnuke was used to process the raw data, with reads discarded if the reads contained adapters or uncalled bases, had a mean Phred below 15, or lacked an exact constant-primer or identifier match. High-quality paired reads were merged with COPE v1.2.5, and unique nucleotide sequences were defined as clonotypes. MiTCR v1.1 was used to align clonotypes to the IMGT TRBV, TRBD and TRBJ reference segments. The analysis included only V-J combinations with a frequency above 0.0001, which together covered 99% to 99.2% of the repertoires. A TCS score was defined as the ratio of F50 (clonal expansion) to E x V (chaos), with BLOSUM62-based TCRdist applied between CDR3 peptides within each V-J. Welch's t-statistics and random forest reduced around 520 V-J features to around 14, which were used in a naive Bayes classifier (R e1071). The Morisita-Horn index was used to measure how similar the thyroid and blood repertoires were. The public sequencing data were trimmed at Q25 with fastp and processed into clonotypes with MiXCR by TCRdb, which kept only in-frame beta chains. Rows merge per CDR3 protein into single entries with the most common DNA and genes. The V and J calls follow TCRdb's processing rather than the paper's. For this sample the table gives some 800,000 distinct CDR3 sequences, of which 35% to 40% were detected only once. Around 9.3% of the sample comes from the top ten.

The chain is assembled from TRBV12-3 or TRBV12-4 and TRBJ1-5, with 7 bases matching TRBD1. The clonotype originates from a young man with Graves' hyperthyroidism. Specimen: blood. In nucleotides, the sequence is TGTGCCAGCAGGGGACAGTCTGATAATCAGCCCCAGCATTTT. This codes for CASRGQSDNQPQHF.